Following are 19 T cell receptor beta chains from one sample sequenced in a study of OX40 agonist ivuxolimab in advanced cancers. The data were produced by immunoSEQ multiplex PCR, yet TCRdb's version contains in-frame clones alone and is incomplete. The sample consists of under 80,000 clones, over 75% of them appearing once. The specimen was CD4+ or CD8+ T cells sorted from blood, collected in a trial of the OX40 agonist ivuxolimab. The receptors originated from an adult with an advanced solid tumor such as melanoma, head and neck, liver or kidney cancer.

About this clone: At one end, the junction sequence differs from germline, possibly due to a read error. This sequence joins TRBV11-2 and TRBJ2-4; a weak D match, TRBD1 (6 bases). CDR1 is SGHAT and CDR2 is FQNNGV in the germline V gene. This CDR3 region has 13 residues. Here the CDR3 reads CASSLDRDTHEHF. CDR3 DNA sequence: TGTGCCAGCAGCTTGGACCGGGACACCCATGAACACTTC.

The chain has TRBV11-3 and TRBJ1-2; D remains ambiguous. The CDR3 totals 13 residues. From germline, CDR1 is SGHNT and CDR2 YENEEA. V shed 1 base and J shed 5 bases, with 8 bases lying between them. The CDR3 nucleotides read TGTGCCAGCAGCTTAGGGGCCGAATATGGCTACACCTTC. The encoded protein is CASSLGAEYGYTF.

V is TRBV28 and J is TRBJ1-6; a possible D gene is TRBD1 (5 bases). Germline V gene lookup returns CDR1 MDHEN and CDR2 SYDVKM. V gave up 2 bases and J gave up 10 bases, with 15 bases separating them. The CDR3 is 15 amino acids. The DNA for the CDR3 is TGTGCCAGCAGTTTACGACAGTTCTCTTTATCACCCCTCCACTTT. It specifies CASSLRQFSLSPLHF.

This chain connects TRBV28 to TRBJ2-7; D is undetermined. The CDR3 runs to 12 residues. Germline CDR1 reads MDHEN; CDR2 reads SYDVKM. V was trimmed by 5 bases and J by 9 bases, leaving 14 bases between them. The CDR3 DNA reads as TGTGCCAGCAGTCCCCCGGGCAGATGGCAGTACTTC. This gives the protein CASSPPGRWQYF.

The rearrangement uses TRBV7-3 and TRBJ2-7; TRBD1 aligns across 7 bases. The length of the CDR3 is 15 residues. Germline CDR1 is SGHTA and CDR2 is FQGTGA. The V and J ends lost 1 base and 2 bases, in that order; junction bases with no gene match: 5. Here the CDR3 DNA reads TGTGCCAGCAGCTTAAGCACAGGGGCGGCCTACGAGCAGTACTTC. It is translated as CASSLSTGAAYEQYF.

The rearrangement joins TRBV4-1 to TRBJ1-6; TRBD1 might be the D (6 bases). Germline-derived CDR1 and CDR2 are MGHRA and YSYEKL. With 6 bases removed from V and 10 bases from J, the gap between germline ends came to 16 bases. The CDR3 loop spans 14 amino acids. The CDR3: CASSLWGGRSPLHF. In nucleotides, the CDR3 is TGCGCCAGCAGTCTATGGGGGGGCAGGTCACCCCTCCACTTT.

This clone was seen only once. V is TRBV6-5 and J is TRBJ2-3; D is possibly TRBD2 (5 bases). Germline CDR1 reads MNHEY; CDR2 reads SVGAGI. The V gene lost 11 bases and the J gene lost 0 bases, with 18 bases spanning the gap. The CDR3 loop spans 15 amino acids. The CDR3 DNA is TGTGCCTCCGGGGAAGCCCGAACGAGCACAGATACGCAGTATTTT. It codes for CASGEARTSTDTQYF.

A single count supports this clone. The chain is built from TRBV10-3 and TRBJ2-6, with D uncertain. V lost 4 bases and J lost 1, with 20 bases in between. This CDR3 spans 19 amino acids. The germline V gene encodes CDR1 ENHRY and CDR2 SYGVKD. The CDR3 nucleotides are TGTGCCATCAGTGGACTCGAGGACGGTGGAACGTCTGGGGCCAACGTCCTGACTTTC. Encoded protein: CAISGLEDGGTSGANVLTF.

A word on this clone: A read error may produce the germline difference seen at one junction end. The rearrangement uses TRBV2 and TRBJ2-5, with D hard to call. Germline lookup yields CDR1 SNHLY and CDR2 FYNNEI. The CDR3 consists of 10 residues. CDR3 bases: TGTGCCAGCAGTCGTGGCGTCACAAACTTC. Translation: CASSRGVTNF. Based on the CDR3 plus reference TRBV2 and TRBJ2-5, the full variable domain is EPEVTQTPSHQVTQMGQEVILRCVPISNHLYFYWYRQILGQKVEFLVSFYNNEISEKSEIFDDQFSVERPDGSNFTLKIRSTKLEDSAMYFCASSRGVTNFGPGTRLLVL.

This sequence joins TRBV7-9 and TRBJ1-2, with D possibly TRBD1 on 6 matching bases. The CDR3 sequence is 19 residues long. V was shortened by 2 bases and J by 4 bases, with 26 bases between the two germline ends. CDR1 SEHNR and CDR2 FQNEAQ come from the germline V gene (reference sequence). The CDR3 region is CASSLPRTVTDGSSYGYTF. The CDR3 nucleotides read TGTGCCAGCAGCTTACCTCGGACAGTTACCGATGGGTCTAGCTATGGCTACACCTTC. Full variable domain (outside the CDR3, taken from reference TRBV7-9 and TRBJ1-2): DTGVSQNPRHKITKRGQNVTFRCDPISEHNRLYWYRQTLGQGPEFLTYFQNEAQLEKSRLLSDRFSAERPKGSFSTLEIQRTEQGDSAMYLCASSLPRTVTDGSSYGYTFGSGTRLTVV.

The CDR3 sequence: CASSEYRGLLSPLHF. Here the CDR3 DNA reads TGTGCCAGCAGTGAATATAGGGGACTCTTGTCACCCCTCCACTTT. The chain uses TRBV25-1 and TRBJ1-6; maybe TRBD1 (5 bases). This CDR3 contains 15 residues. Trimming shortened V by 0 bases and J by 10 bases, and 13 bases separated the two germline ends. Germline CDR1 and CDR2: MGHDK and SYGVNS.

This clone is deemed medium-sized (0.01 to 0.1%). The V and J genes are TRBV18 and TRBJ1-3; weak D call: TRBD1 (6 bases). Germline CDR1 is KGHSH and CDR2 is LQKENI. The CDR3 contains 13 residues. The ends were cut back, 8 bases at V and 8 bases at J, with 16 bases in the middle. CDR3 nucleotides: TGTGCCAGCGCGCGGGACACCGGCGACACCATATATTTT. This sequence encodes CASARDTGDTIYF.

This clone showed up just once. V gene TRBV6-1 combines with J gene TRBJ2-1; 9 positions agree with TRBD1. The CDR3 is 14 residues long. Trimming removed 8 bases from V and 3 bases from J; junction bases left unmatched: 5. The V gene's germline CDR1 is MNHNS and CDR2 SASEGT. The CDR3 spells CASQTGGDYNEQFF. CDR3 DNA: TGTGCCAGCCAGACAGGGGGGGACTACAATGAGCAGTTCTTC.

The rearrangement joins TRBV11-3 to TRBJ1-2; TRBD1 matches at 12 bases. The V segment lost 0 bases and the J segment 7 bases; nucleotides outside the gene matches: 12. The CDR3 is made up of 18 amino acids. Germline assignment: CDR1 SGHNT and CDR2 YENEEA. CDR3: CASSLDAGTGGASSGYTF. CDR3 nucleotides: TGTGCCAGCAGCTTAGATGCCGGGACAGGGGGCGCGTCTTCTGGCTACACCTTC. The full variable domain, with the rest looked up from reference TRBV11-3 and TRBJ1-2, is EAGVVQSPRYKIIEKKQPVAFWCNPISGHNTLYWYLQNLGQGPELLIRYENEEAVDDSQLPKDRFSAERLKGVDSTLKIQPAELGDSAVYLCASSLDAGTGGASSGYTFGSGTRLTVV.

The CDR3 nucleotides are TGTGCCAGCAGTTCAACAGGGGGCGCGGGCGAGCAGTACTTC. Its protein product is CASSSTGGAGEQYF. The chain links TRBV2 to TRBJ2-7, with TRBD1 identical over 9 bases. In germline, CDR1 is SNHLY, CDR2 FYNNEI. The length of the CDR3 is 14 residues. With V trimmed by 5 bases and J by 6 bases, 8 bases remained unmatched.

The chain carries TRBV11-2 and TRBJ2-7; 7 nucleotides agree with TRBD1. Germline V gives CDR1 SGHAT, CDR2 FQNNGV. The ends lost 6 bases at V and 2 bases at J; junction bases unmatched: 13. The length of the CDR3 is 16 residues. The CDR3, as DNA: TGTGCCAGCAGGAGTCCCCGACAGGGAAAACCCTACGAGCAGTACTTC. It yields the protein CASRSPRQGKPYEQYF.

As DNA, the CDR3 is TGTGCCAGCAGCCCGGGAGGTGGACGGTACTACGAGCAGTACTTC. Residues: CASSPGGGRYYEQYF. The V call is TRBV7-9, the J call TRBJ2-7, with 7 bases matching TRBD2. Per the germline V gene, CDR1 is SEHNR and CDR2 is FQNEAQ (reference sequence). The J segment lost 3 bases and the V segment lost 5 bases, leaving 10 bases of the junction unmatched. The CDR3 length is 15 residues.

V gene TRBV5-5 combines with J gene TRBJ2-2; D is uncertain. Germline loops: CDR1 SGHKS, CDR2 YYEKEE (reference sequence). The CDR3 length is 14 residues. V dropped 0 bases and J dropped 1 base, with 4 bases sitting between them. Here the CDR3 DNA reads TGTGCCAGCAGCTTGGCACTGAACACCGGGGAGCTGTTTTTT. Translated, it gives CASSLALNTGELFF.

The chain has TRBV11-2 and TRBJ2-1; 9 bases are shared with TRBD2. Germline values: CDR1 SGHAT, CDR2 FQNNGV. The ends lost 1 base at V and 5 bases at J; junction bases unmatched: 6. The CDR3 contains 16 residues. As DNA, the CDR3 is TGTGCCAGCAGCTTAGTAAGACTAGCGGAGAACAATGAGCAGTTCTTC. It codes for CASSLVRLAENNEQFF.